Listed below are T cell receptor beta chains from one sample, sequenced in a study of T cell responses to AZD1222 COVID-19 vaccine. Libraries were prepared by immunoSEQ multiplex PCR; TCRdb keeps only in-frame clonotypes and omits some of them. This sample yields about 140,000 clones, of which nearly 95% are seen a single time; roughly 3.5% belongs to the top ten. The sequenced sample was peripheral blood, obtained 28 days after the second AZD1222 dose. These receptors were collected from an adult who received the AZD1222 COVID-19 vaccine. CDR3s include the opening cysteine and the closing phenylalanine or tryptophan. A D gene is named only where the DNA matches it firmly. A clone size is listed for some rows: how often the clone was seen (once, few, many), or a class if it is expanded.

J gene: TRBJ2-3
clone size: -
V gene: TRBV28
D gene: TRBD2
CDR3 length: 16
CDR3 protein: CASSFKGTSGTDTQYF
CDR3 DNA: TGTGCCAGCAGTTTCAAAGGGACTAGCGGAACAGATACGCAGTATTTT

J gene: TRBJ2-3
clone size: -
V gene: TRBV7-8
D gene: TRBD2
CDR3 length: 15
CDR3 protein: CASSFTSGRTDTQYF
CDR3 DNA: TGTGCCAGCAGCTTCACTAGCGGGCGCACAGATACGCAGTATTTT

J gene: TRBJ1-2
clone size: -
V gene: TRBV30
D gene: -
CDR3 length: 14
CDR3 protein: CAWSGIGLSGGYTF
CDR3 DNA: TGTGCCTGGAGCGGAATAGGGCTAAGTGGGGGCTACACCTTC

J gene: TRBJ1-1
clone size: -
V gene: TRBV11-2
D gene: TRBD1
CDR3 length: 14
CDR3 protein: CASSLEPGQGKAFF
CDR3 DNA: TGTGCCAGCAGCTTAGAACCCGGACAGGGAAAGGCTTTCTTT

J gene: TRBJ1-4
clone size: -
V gene: TRBV6-4
D gene: -
CDR3 length: 13
CDR3 protein: CASSEVGSEKLFF
CDR3 DNA: TGTGCCAGCAGTGAGGTGGGGAGCGAAAAACTGTTTTTT

J gene: TRBJ2-3
clone size: -
V gene: TRBV6-2/TRBV6-3
D gene: -
CDR3 length: 12
CDR3 protein: CASSPNTDTQYF
CDR3 DNA: TGTGCCAGCAGTCCCAACACAGATACGCAGTATTTT

J gene: TRBJ1-6
clone size: -
V gene: TRBV2
D gene: -
CDR3 length: 16
CDR3 protein: CASSEESGANNSPLHF
CDR3 DNA: TGTGCCAGCAGTGAAGAATCAGGGGCCAATAATTCACCCCTCCACTTT

J gene: TRBJ1-5
clone size: -
V gene: TRBV19
D gene: -
CDR3 length: 16
CDR3 protein: CASGTAYRHSNQPQHF
CDR3 DNA: TGTGCCAGTGGTACAGCTTACCGACATAGCAATCAGCCCCAGCATTTT

J gene: TRBJ2-1
clone size: -
V gene: TRBV9
D gene: TRBD2
CDR3 length: 16
CDR3 protein: CASSPRGSGIYNEQFF
CDR3 DNA: TGTGCCAGCAGCCCCCGGGGTAGCGGGATATACAATGAGCAGTTCTTC

J gene: TRBJ1-4
clone size: -
V gene: TRBV5-6
D gene: TRBD1
CDR3 length: 17
CDR3 protein: CASSFPRGRDSNEKLFF
CDR3 DNA: TGTGCCAGCAGTTTTCCACGGGGCCGGGACAGTAATGAAAAACTGTTTTTT

J gene: TRBJ2-5
clone size: -
V gene: TRBV5-1
D gene: -
CDR3 length: 14
CDR3 protein: CASSLEGKQETQYF
CDR3 DNA: TGCGCCAGCAGCTTGGAAGGGAAACAAGAGACCCAGTACTTC

J gene: TRBJ2-5
clone size: once
V gene: TRBV10-2
D gene: -
CDR3 length: 15
CDR3 protein: CASSKRDGSYGTQYF
CDR3 DNA: TGCGCCAGCAGTAAACGGGACGGGAGTTATGGGACCCAGTACTTC

J gene: TRBJ2-2
clone size: -
V gene: TRBV18
D gene: TRBD1
CDR3 length: 16
CDR3 protein: CASSPLTGAATGELFF
CDR3 DNA: TGTGCCAGCTCACCGTTGACAGGGGCGGCAACCGGGGAGCTGTTTTTT

J gene: TRBJ2-5
clone size: -
V gene: TRBV7-6
D gene: -
CDR3 length: 12
CDR3 protein: CASSPDRGTQYF
CDR3 DNA: TGTGCCAGCAGCCCGGACAGAGGGACCCAGTACTTC

J gene: TRBJ2-7
clone size: -
V gene: TRBV28
D gene: -
CDR3 length: 12
CDR3 protein: CASGPVSYEQYF
CDR3 DNA: TGTGCCAGCGGACCAGTCTCCTACGAGCAGTACTTC

J gene: TRBJ2-3
clone size: -
V gene: TRBV21-1
D gene: -
CDR3 length: 15
CDR3 protein: CASSKRSTGSDTQYF
CDR3 DNA: TGTGCCAGCAGCAAACGATCGACGGGATCGGATACGCAGTATTTT

J gene: TRBJ1-3
clone size: -
V gene: TRBV14
D gene: -
CDR3 length: 15
CDR3 protein: CASSPFLSSGNTIYF
CDR3 DNA: TGTGCCAGCAGCCCCTTCTTGAGCTCTGGAAACACCATATATTTT

J gene: TRBJ2-3
clone size: -
V gene: TRBV4-3
D gene: -
CDR3 length: 15
CDR3 protein: CASSQLTGTTGTQYF
CDR3 DNA: TGCGCCAGCAGCCAACTGACGGGAACAACTGGTACGCAGTATTTT

J gene: TRBJ2-1
clone size: -
V gene: TRBV5-6
D gene: -
CDR3 length: 14
CDR3 protein: CASSFAASAVSKFF
CDR3 DNA: TGTGCCAGCAGCTTTGCTGCCTCAGCGGTCTCTAAGTTCTTC

J gene: TRBJ1-2
clone size: -
V gene: TRBV29-1
D gene: -
CDR3 length: 16
CDR3 protein: CSVEDRRTPKGYGYTF
CDR3 DNA: TGCAGCGTTGAAGATCGTCGGACCCCAAAAGGCTATGGCTACACCTTC

J gene: TRBJ1-2
clone size: -
V gene: TRBV7-3
D gene: TRBD1
CDR3 length: 14
CDR3 protein: CASSLNRQGAGYTF
CDR3 DNA: TGTGCCAGCAGCTTAAATAGACAGGGAGCCGGCTACACCTTC

J gene: TRBJ2-1
clone size: -
V gene: TRBV28
D gene: TRBD2
CDR3 length: 16
CDR3 protein: CASTISGSPTYNEQFF
CDR3 DNA: TGTGCCAGCACCATTAGCGGGAGCCCGACCTACAATGAGCAGTTCTTC

J gene: TRBJ2-2
clone size: -
V gene: TRBV11-2
D gene: -
CDR3 length: 14
CDR3 protein: CASSLELVPGELFF
CDR3 DNA: TGTGCCAGCAGCTTAGAACTAGTTCCCGGGGAGCTGTTTTTT

J gene: TRBJ1-5
clone size: -
V gene: TRBV28
D gene: -
CDR3 length: 12
CDR3 protein: CASPTENQPQHF
CDR3 DNA: TGTGCCAGCCCGACGGAGAATCAGCCCCAGCATTTT

J gene: TRBJ1-4
clone size: -
V gene: TRBV5-6
D gene: -
CDR3 length: 14
CDR3 protein: CASSLQAMDEKLFF
CDR3 DNA: TGTGCCAGCAGCTTACAAGCCATGGATGAAAAACTGTTTTTT

J gene: TRBJ1-1
clone size: -
V gene: TRBV6-5
D gene: TRBD1
CDR3 length: 13
CDR3 protein: CASRGQPNTEAFF
CDR3 DNA: TGTGCCAGCAGGGGACAGCCGAACACTGAAGCTTTCTTT

J gene: TRBJ2-5
clone size: -
V gene: TRBV3-1/TRBV3-2
D gene: TRBD2
CDR3 length: 16
CDR3 protein: CASSSTTQAGRETQYF
CDR3 DNA: TGTGCCAGCAGCTCTACAACCCAAGCGGGAAGAGAGACCCAGTACTTC

J gene: TRBJ1-2
clone size: -
V gene: TRBV2
D gene: TRBD1
CDR3 length: 15
CDR3 protein: CASSQHGQANYGYTF
CDR3 DNA: TGTGCCAGCAGCCAACACGGACAGGCTAACTATGGCTACACCTTC

J gene: TRBJ2-7
clone size: -
V gene: TRBV7-2
D gene: -
CDR3 length: 13
CDR3 protein: CASSTVTVGEQYF
CDR3 DNA: TGTGCCAGCAGCACCGTAACAGTGGGGGAGCAGTACTTC

J gene: TRBJ1-2
clone size: -
V gene: TRBV28
D gene: -
CDR3 length: 14
CDR3 protein: CASSLPRGALSYTF
CDR3 DNA: TGTGCCAGCAGTTTACCTCGGGGGGCACTAAGCTACACCTTC

J gene: TRBJ2-1
clone size: -
V gene: TRBV29-1
D gene: -
CDR3 length: 13
CDR3 protein: CSVLELSYNEQFF
CDR3 DNA: TGCAGCGTACTGGAGCTCTCCTACAATGAGCAGTTCTTC

J gene: TRBJ2-5
clone size: -
V gene: TRBV14
D gene: -
CDR3 length: 10
CDR3 protein: CASMEETQYF
CDR3 DNA: TGTGCCAGCATGGAAGAGACCCAGTACTTC

J gene: TRBJ1-3
clone size: -
V gene: TRBV9
D gene: -
CDR3 length: 12
CDR3 protein: CASSSGGNTIYF
CDR3 DNA: TGTGCCAGCAGCTCGGGAGGAAACACCATATATTTT

J gene: TRBJ1-3
clone size: -
V gene: TRBV11-2
D gene: -
CDR3 length: 15
CDR3 protein: CASSLVPGDGNTIYF
CDR3 DNA: TGTGCCAGCAGCTTAGTACCAGGGGATGGAAACACCATATATTTT

J gene: TRBJ2-3
clone size: -
V gene: TRBV5-1
D gene: -
CDR3 length: 12
CDR3 protein: CASVNRSGAQYF
CDR3 DNA: TGCGCCAGCGTCAACAGATCAGGGGCGCAGTATTTT

J gene: TRBJ2-2
clone size: -
V gene: TRBV5-1
D gene: TRBD2
CDR3 length: 18
CDR3 protein: CASSWGTSGRLYTGELFF
CDR3 DNA: TGCGCCAGCAGCTGGGGCACAAGCGGGAGGTTGTACACCGGGGAGCTGTTTTTT

J gene: TRBJ2-7
clone size: -
V gene: TRBV9
D gene: -
CDR3 length: 13
CDR3 protein: CASSADFSYEQYF
CDR3 DNA: TGTGCCAGCAGCGCGGACTTCTCCTACGAGCAGTACTTC